This is a list of T cell receptor beta chains from one sample in a study of CD8+ T cells in alopecia areata. Generated by immunoSEQ multiplex PCR, the TCRdb table keeps only in-frame clones and is missing some. The data hold about 180,000 clones, with approximately 53% observed a single time. The sample here was CD8+ T cells sorted from blood, taken at week 24, from a patient treated with tofacitinib. The receptors were sampled from a human donor with alopecia areata. The CDR3 runs from the conserved cysteine through the conserved F or W. A D gene is named only where the DNA matches it firmly. Expanded clones get a size class; other rows say once, few or many, or leave the size out.

d_gene	abundance	j_gene	v_gene	CDR3aa	CDR3nt
NA	NA	TRBJ2-6	TRBV7-8	CASSLKMIAAPSGANVLTF	TGTGCCAGCAGCTTAAAGATGATAGCGGCCCCCTCTGGGGCCAACGTCCTGACTTTC
TRBD1	NA	TRBJ1-1	TRBV5-6	CASSFGTVEAFF	TGTGCCAGCAGCTTCGGGACAGTAGAAGCTTTCTTT
NA	NA	TRBJ2-6	TRBV9	CASSDRGYGANVLTF	TGTGCCAGCAGCGATAGGGGTTACGGGGCCAACGTCCTGACTTTC
NA	few	TRBJ1-4	TRBV4-3	CASSQDGRANEKLFF	TGCGCCAGCAGCCAAGATGGGAGGGCTAATGAAAAACTGTTTTTT
NA	NA	TRBJ2-7	TRBV4-1	CASSQSKGPEQYF	TGCGCCAGCAGCCAATCCAAGGGACCCGAGCAGTACTTC
NA	NA	TRBJ1-1	TRBV14	CASSPGVTEAFF	TGTGCCAGCAGCCCTGGGGTCACTGAAGCTTTCTTT
TRBD1	NA	TRBJ1-4	TRBV29-1	CSPRDRGREKLFF	TGCAGCCCCAGGGACAGGGGTCGGGAAAAACTGTTTTTT
NA	NA	TRBJ1-1	TRBV30	CAWRPSIYWANTEAFF	TGTGCCTGGAGACCCTCTATCTATTGGGCGAACACTGAAGCTTTCTTT
NA	NA	TRBJ1-1	TRBV7-9	CASSVVLMNTEAFF	TGTGCCAGCAGCGTGGTATTGATGAACACTGAAGCTTTCTTT
TRBD2	NA	TRBJ2-3	TRBV27	CASSLFGGDTDTQYF	TGTGCCAGCAGCCTATTCGGGGGGGACACAGATACGCAGTATTTT
TRBD1	few	TRBJ2-5	TRBV5-1	CASSSRTGDETQYF	TGCGCCAGCAGCTCTCGGACAGGTGACGAGACCCAGTACTTC
TRBD2	NA	TRBJ2-7	TRBV27	CASSFLGTSGSHEQYF	TGTGCCAGCAGCTTCTTAGGGACTAGCGGTTCGCACGAGCAGTACTTC
NA	once	TRBJ1-2	TRBV28	CASSFKGQGTYGYTF	TGTGCCAGCAGTTTTAAGGGCCAGGGGACGTATGGCTACACCTTC
NA	few	TRBJ2-7	TRBV4-1	CASSQGSYEQYF	TGCGCCAGCAGCCAAGGCTCCTACGAGCAGTACTTC
NA	NA	TRBJ2-3	TRBV2	CASSDASTDTQYF	TGTGCCAGCAGTGACGCCTCCACAGATACGCAGTATTTT
TRBD1	NA	TRBJ1-2	TRBV2	CASRPTGEGYGYTF	TGTGCCAGCAGACCTACAGGGGAGGGGTATGGCTACACCTTC
NA	once	TRBJ1-2	TRBV6-6	CASSVRRQGSGGYTF	TGTGCCAGCAGTGTGAGGAGGCAGGGGTCGGGAGGCTACACCTTC
NA	NA	TRBJ1-2	TRBV30	CAWSLGDGYTF	TGTGCCTGGAGCCTCGGGGATGGCTACACCTTC
TRBD1	NA	TRBJ1-5	TRBV6-6	CASSRDRGGQPQHF	TGTGCCAGCAGTCGGGACAGGGGAGGTCAGCCCCAGCATTTT
NA	NA	TRBJ2-7	TRBV4-1	CASSHLGGSSYEQYF	TGCGCCAGCAGCCATCTCGGTGGGAGCTCCTACGAGCAGTACTTC
NA	NA	TRBJ2-7	TRBV7-9	CASSFSERGYEQYF	TGTGCCAGCAGCTTTTCTGAAAGAGGTTACGAGCAGTACTTC
TRBD1	few	TRBJ2-7	TRBV28	CASSSRDRVGPYYEQYF	TGTGCCAGCAGTTCCCGGGACAGGGTGGGTCCATATTACGAGCAGTACTTC
NA	NA	TRBJ2-7	TRBV30	CAWSVDYRYEQYF	TGTGCCTGGAGTGTAGACTACCGTTACGAGCAGTACTTC
TRBD2	NA	TRBJ2-5	TRBV2	CASSDATGLAGGLRGTQYF	TGTGCCAGCAGTGACGCTACGGGACTAGCGGGGGGCCTTCGGGGGACCCAGTACTTC
NA	once	TRBJ2-2	TRBV7-9	CASTFGGDHIWTGELFF	TGTGCCAGCACCTTCGGCGGGGATCACATTTGGACCGGGGAGCTGTTTTTT
TRBD1	NA	TRBJ1-2	TRBV10-3	CAISEWTGNYGYTF	TGTGCCATCAGTGAGTGGACAGGAAACTATGGCTACACCTTC
TRBD1	few	TRBJ2-5	TRBV5-6	CASSRDRVNQETQYF	TGTGCCAGCAGTCGTGACAGGGTGAATCAAGAGACCCAGTACTTC
NA	NA	TRBJ2-2	TRBV15	CATAQRVAGELFF	TGTGCCACCGCCCAGAGGGTGGCCGGGGAGCTGTTTTTT
TRBD1	NA	TRBJ2-3	TRBV4-3	CASSQVIGTGSDTQYF	TGCGCCAGCAGCCAAGTAATAGGGACAGGGTCAGATACGCAGTATTTT
NA	NA	TRBJ1-5	TRBV10-3	CAIRSGVGNQPQHF	TGTGCCATCAGAAGTGGGGTTGGGAATCAGCCCCAGCATTTT
NA	few	TRBJ2-7	TRBV10-2	CASSDGATPNYEQYF	TGCGCCAGCAGTGATGGGGCTACTCCTAACTACGAGCAGTACTTC
TRBD2	NA	TRBJ2-5	TRBV5-6	CASSLAGGLSQETQYF	TGTGCCAGCAGCTTAGCGGGGGGGTTGTCCCAAGAGACCCAGTACTTC
NA	NA	TRBJ2-7	TRBV7-8	CASSLAGSSPSYEQYF	TGTGCCAGCAGCTTAGCAGGGTCCTCCCCCTCCTACGAGCAGTACTTC
TRBD1	NA	TRBJ2-7	TRBV6-6	CASNNPPTGAYEQYF	TGTGCCAGCAATAACCCCCCGACAGGGGCCTACGAGCAGTACTTC
NA	NA	TRBJ1-6	TRBV4-1	CASSQKVVVGHDSPLHF	TGCGCCAGCAGCCAGAAGGTTGTTGTCGGACATGACTCACCCCTCCACTTT
NA	once	TRBJ1-2	TRBV5-1	CASTPTLGGNGYTF	TGCGCCAGCACACCCACCCTCGGCGGGAATGGCTACACCTTC
NA	NA	TRBJ1-2	TRBV4-3	CASSQESQESGYGYTF	TGCGCCAGCAGCCAAGAATCTCAGGAATCGGGCTATGGCTACACCTTC
NA	NA	TRBJ2-3	TRBV11-1	CASSSSGGHTQYF	TGTGCCAGCAGTTCAAGTGGGGGCCATACGCAGTATTTT
NA	NA	TRBJ2-1	TRBV30	CAWSVWGRTYNEQFF	TGTGCCTGGAGTGTTTGGGGCAGAACTTACAATGAGCAGTTCTTC
NA	NA	TRBJ2-1	TRBV2	CASTPGPNNEQFF	TGTGCCAGCACCCCGGGTCCCAACAATGAGCAGTTCTTC
NA	few	TRBJ2-3	TRBV19	CASSILVFADTQYF	TGTGCCAGTAGTATACTTGTGTTTGCGGATACGCAGTATTTT
NA	few	TRBJ1-1	TRBV27	CASSLLNPGAEAFF	TGTGCCAGCAGTTTACTCAATCCGGGGGCTGAAGCTTTCTTT
NA	few	TRBJ1-2	TRBV29-1	CSVEDLGDLAANYGYTF	TGCAGCGTTGAAGATCTTGGGGATCTAGCAGCTAACTATGGCTACACCTTC
NA	NA	TRBJ1-6	TRBV7-9	CASSFTADRDSPLHF	TGTGCCAGCAGCTTTACCGCGGACCGGGATTCACCCCTCCACTTT